This TCR beta chain appears in the sequencing data of a study of blood T cell repertoires in COVID-19. The sample holds one count of this clone. This table comes from immunoSEQ multiplex PCR, and its TCRdb copy is limited to in-frame clones, with some not included. The table has under 80,000 clones, more than 75% seen once. V lost 4 bases, J lost 5 bases, and 7 bases stayed unmatched. This CDR3 is 14 amino acids long. In germline, CDR1 is LNHDA, CDR2 SQIVND (reference sequence). The chain couples TRBV19 to TRBJ2-5; 7 nucleotides line up with TRBD2. The sequence derives from a human donor in a cohort sampled during active COVID-19. Sequencing input: peripheral blood. CDR3 in DNA: TGTGCCAGTAGTACAAGGGAGGGAGGGGAGACCCAGTACTTC. Encoded protein: CASSTREGGETQYF. The whole variable domain, filled in from reference TRBV19 and TRBJ2-5, reads DGGITQSPKYLFRKEGQNVTLSCEQNLNHDAMYWYRQDPGQGLRLIYYSQIVNDFQKGDIAEGYSVSREKKESFPLTVTSAQKNPTAFYLCASSTREGGETQYFGPGTRLLVL.